This is a list of T cell receptor beta chains from one sample in a study of control samples from healthy donors and cancer patients. Sequencing used immunoSEQ multiplex PCR; TCRdb keeps in-frame clones, though not all of them. The sample gives about 140,000 clones, about 86% of which show up once; under 2% is in the top ten. Sequenced: blood. All receptors come from a man between 18 and 29 years old in good health. CDR3s include the opening cysteine and the closing phenylalanine or tryptophan. D genes are given only for firm matches. For some rows the clone size is stated as once, few or many, or as a class when expanded; others skip it.

abundance,j_gene,d_gene,v_gene,CDR3nt,CDR3aa
-,TRBJ2-1,TRBD2,TRBV19,TGTGCCAGTAGTGACCCAGCGGGGGCTCGGAATGAGCAGTTCTTC,CASSDPAGARNEQFF
-,TRBJ1-1,TRBD1,TRBV19,TGTGCCAGTAGTATACAGGGGGAGAACACTGAAGCTTTCTTT,CASSIQGENTEAFF
few,TRBJ1-3,-,TRBV30,TGTGCCTGGCTTCGGGCGTTCCGCTCTGGAAACACCATATATTTT,CAWLRAFRSGNTIYF
-,TRBJ2-5,-,TRBV6-5,TGTGCCAGCGGACCAGGGTCTCAAGAGACCCAGTACTTC,CASGPGSQETQYF
-,TRBJ1-1,-,TRBV4-2,TGTGCCAGCAGCCAAGTTAAGCGGGGGAGCTACACTGAAGCTTTCTTT,CASSQVKRGSYTEAFF
-,TRBJ2-3,-,TRBV9,TGTGCCAGCAGCGTCTTGCAAGATACGCAGTATTTT,CASSVLQDTQYF
once,TRBJ2-1,-,TRBV7-2,TGTGCCAGCAGCCAGAGGAGACAACTGAGGCCATTCGATGAGCAGTTCTTC,CASSQRRQLRPFDEQFF
-,TRBJ2-2,-,TRBV5-4,TGTGCCAGCAGCTCATTGTTTGGGGTCGAGAACACCGGGGAGCTGTTTTTT,CASSSLFGVENTGELFF
few,TRBJ1-5,TRBD1,TRBV6-2/TRBV6-3,TGTGCCAGCAGTTCAGGACAGGGGCGCAATCAGCCCCAGCATTTT,CASSSGQGRNQPQHF
-,TRBJ2-6,-,TRBV7-9,TGTGCCAGCAGCTTATGGGGGGCGGGGGCCAACGTCCTGACTTTC,CASSLWGAGANVLTF
-,TRBJ1-2,TRBD1,TRBV6-6,TGTGCCAGCAGTTACACTAGGGACAGGGAGTATGGCTACACCTTC,CASSYTRDREYGYTF
-,TRBJ2-1,-,TRBV7-3,TGTGCCAGCAGCTTGGGCAGAAACAATGAGCAGTTCTTC,CASSLGRNNEQFF
-,TRBJ1-1,-,TRBV30,TGTGCCTGGAGTAGGGGGGGCAACACTGAAGCTTTCTTT,CAWSRGGNTEAFF
-,TRBJ1-2,-,TRBV2,TGTGCCAGCAGTGAAGGGGCAGGGCATGGCTACACCTTC,CASSEGAGHGYTF
once,TRBJ1-5,-,TRBV19,TGTGCCAGTAAGCACAGGGATAGCAATCAGCCCCAGCATTTT,CASKHRDSNQPQHF
-,TRBJ1-1,-,TRBV5-5,TGTGCCAGCAGCCTGGTGCCGAACACTGAAGCTTTCTTT,CASSLVPNTEAFF
-,TRBJ2-7,-,TRBV4-3,TGCGCCAGCAGCCAAGATTACCTTAAGGGCGTGTCCTACGAGCAGTACTTC,CASSQDYLKGVSYEQYF
-,TRBJ1-2,TRBD1,TRBV30,TGTGCCTGGACCCCGGGACAGGGTCCATATGGCTACACCTTC,CAWTPGQGPYGYTF
-,TRBJ1-2,TRBD1,TRBV25-1,TGTGCCAGCAGCCCAGGGACAGCTATCGCCCTCAGCTACACCTTC,CASSPGTAIALSYTF
-,TRBJ2-2,TRBD2,TRBV7-3,TGTGCCAGCAGCTTAACGGGTCTAGCGGGCACCGGGGAGCTGTTTTTT,CASSLTGLAGTGELFF
-,TRBJ2-6,-,TRBV18,TGTGCCAGCTCACCAGAACGGCACTCTGGGGCCAACGTCCTGACTTTC,CASSPERHSGANVLTF
-,TRBJ2-3,-,TRBV5-1,TGCGCCAGCAGCTTGGCCCTGAACACAGATACGCAGTATTTT,CASSLALNTDTQYF
-,TRBJ2-5,TRBD2,TRBV4-2,TGTGCCAGCAGCCAAGATCGGCTCCCGGGACTAGCGGGGGCAAGCGGTAGGGAGACCCAGTACTTC,CASSQDRLPGLAGASGRETQYF
-,TRBJ1-1,-,TRBV7-6,TGTGCCAGCAGCCACAGCGGAAAACCCAGGGTTATGAACACTGAAGCTTTCTTT,CASSHSGKPRVMNTEAFF
-,TRBJ1-2,-,TRBV10-3,TGTGCCATCAGTGAGCGGATAAGGTATGGCTACACCTTC,CAISERIRYGYTF
-,TRBJ2-7,TRBD1,TRBV2,TGTGCCAGCAGCCACAGGGGAACCTACGAGCAGTACTTC,CASSHRGTYEQYF
few,TRBJ2-7,-,TRBV5-6,TGTGCCAGCAGCTCGGGACAAACGAGCTCCTACGAGCAGTACTTC,CASSSGQTSSYEQYF
-,TRBJ2-2,-,TRBV5-1,TGCGCCAGCAGCCTTCGAACAGGGAACGGGGAGCTGTTTTTT,CASSLRTGNGELFF
-,TRBJ2-3,-,TRBV7-8,TGTGCCAGCAGCTTCGGATATGATACGCAGTATTTT,CASSFGYDTQYF
-,TRBJ2-2,TRBD2,TRBV6-1,TGTGCCAGCAGTGACACGAGCGGGGGGGGAATCACCGGGGAGCTGTTTTTT,CASSDTSGGGITGELFF
-,TRBJ2-7,-,TRBV6-1,TGTGCCAGCAGTGAACTGGGGGGCCGCGAGCAGTACTTC,CASSELGGREQYF
-,TRBJ1-5,-,TRBV6-2/TRBV6-3,TGTGCCAGCAGTTACTCGAATAGCAATCAGCCCCAGCATTTT,CASSYSNSNQPQHF
-,TRBJ2-2,-,TRBV6-2/TRBV6-3,TGTGCCAGCAGTTCCGCCGGGACGGACACCGGGGAGCTGTTTTTT,CASSSAGTDTGELFF
-,TRBJ2-1,TRBD2,TRBV15,TGTGCCACCAGCAGAGGGACTAGCGGGGGGGCCGATGAGCAGTTCTTC,CATSRGTSGGADEQFF
-,TRBJ1-5,-,TRBV28,TGTGCCAGCACTCACGGCGGCAGGTCCAATCAGCCCCAGCATTTT,CASTHGGRSNQPQHF
-,TRBJ2-1,-,TRBV24-1,TGTGCCACCAGTGAAAGACAGCAGCCTTGGGGCAATGAGCAGTTCTTC,CATSERQQPWGNEQFF
-,TRBJ1-2,TRBD1,TRBV10-2,TGCGCCAGCAGTGAAGACAGGGTCTATGGCTACACCTTC,CASSEDRVYGYTF
-,TRBJ2-1,-,TRBV20-1,TGCAGTGCTAGAGAGTACAATGAGCAGTTCTTC,CSAREYNEQFF
few,TRBJ1-1,-,TRBV19,TGTGCCAGTAGTCCGAATCGGGGACCGGTCATGAACACTGAAGCTTTCTTT,CASSPNRGPVMNTEAFF
-,TRBJ2-3,-,TRBV15,TGTGCCACCAGCAGACTTACAGCCTACTCTAGCACAGATACGCAGTATTTT,CATSRLTAYSSTDTQYF
-,TRBJ1-2,-,TRBV10-2,TGCGCCAGCAGTGAGTCGAGCGAGGGGTCTAACTATGGCTACACCTTC,CASSESSEGSNYGYTF
-,TRBJ2-1,-,TRBV5-1,TGCGCCAGCAGCTTCGGAGGAGAGCAGTTCTTC,CASSFGGEQFF
-,TRBJ1-2,-,TRBV6-5,TGTGCCAGCAGTCCCCAGCGGACGGGGGGCTACACCTTC,CASSPQRTGGYTF
-,TRBJ2-7,TRBD2,TRBV6-6,TGTGCCAGCAGCAAAGACGGGGGGACCTCCTACGAGCAGTACTTC,CASSKDGGTSYEQYF
-,TRBJ1-1,-,TRBV5-4,TGTGCCAGCCGCCTCGGCAGGCAGAACACTGAAGCTTTCTTT,CASRLGRQNTEAFF
-,TRBJ1-2,-,TRBV5-1,TGCGCCAGCAGCCCGAATCCCACCGACTATGGCTACACCTTC,CASSPNPTDYGYTF
-,TRBJ1-6,TRBD1,TRBV6-5,TGTGCCAGCAGCGGGACAGATTATAATTCACCCCTCCACTTT,CASSGTDYNSPLHF
few,TRBJ1-6,-,TRBV27,TGTGCCAGCAGTGCACAGGGTTCCTATAATTCACCCCTCCACTTT,CASSAQGSYNSPLHF
-,TRBJ1-1,TRBD1,TRBV3-1/TRBV3-2,TGTGCCAGCAGCCCACCGAACAGGGGGACTGAAGCTTTCTTT,CASSPPNRGTEAFF
-,TRBJ2-7,-,TRBV30,TGTGCCTGGAGTGTGGCAGGGCCCTACGAGCAGTACTTC,CAWSVAGPYEQYF
-,TRBJ1-6,-,TRBV4-3,TGCGCCAGCAGCCAGAAACGGATGGGTTCACCCCTCCACTTT,CASSQKRMGSPLHF
-,TRBJ2-6,TRBD1,TRBV7-8,TGTGCCAGCAGCGCGCGGTTTAGGACAGGGTCCTCTGGGGCCAACGTCCTGACTTTC,CASSARFRTGSSGANVLTF
once,TRBJ2-2,TRBD2,TRBV28,TGTGCCAGCAGTTATTCGCGGGGGTACACCGGGGAGCTGTTTTTT,CASSYSRGYTGELFF
-,TRBJ2-3,TRBD2,TRBV4-3,TGCGCCAGCAGCCACTCTAGCGGGGGAGGCGATACGCAGTATTTT,CASSHSSGGGDTQYF
-,TRBJ2-7,-,TRBV9,TGTGCCAGCAGCTCTACCGGTCTTGGGGACAACGAGCAGTACTTC,CASSSTGLGDNEQYF
few,TRBJ1-6,-,TRBV27,TGTGCCAGCAGTTTGCTCGGATATAATTCACCCCTCCACTTT,CASSLLGYNSPLHF
-,TRBJ1-2,-,TRBV2,TGTGCCAGCAGGGGGGACTTTAAATATGGCTACACCTTC,CASRGDFKYGYTF